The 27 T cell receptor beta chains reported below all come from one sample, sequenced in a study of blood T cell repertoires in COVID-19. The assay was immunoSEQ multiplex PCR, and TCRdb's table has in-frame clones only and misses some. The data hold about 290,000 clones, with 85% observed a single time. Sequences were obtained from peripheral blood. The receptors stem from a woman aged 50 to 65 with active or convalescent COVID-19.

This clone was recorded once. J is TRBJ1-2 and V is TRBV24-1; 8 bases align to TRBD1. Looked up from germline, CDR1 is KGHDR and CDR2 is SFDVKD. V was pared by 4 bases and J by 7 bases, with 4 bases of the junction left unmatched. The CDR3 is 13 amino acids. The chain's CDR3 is CATSDQDRVGYTF. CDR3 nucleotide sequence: TGTGCCACCAGTGACCAGGACAGGGTTGGCTACACCTTC.

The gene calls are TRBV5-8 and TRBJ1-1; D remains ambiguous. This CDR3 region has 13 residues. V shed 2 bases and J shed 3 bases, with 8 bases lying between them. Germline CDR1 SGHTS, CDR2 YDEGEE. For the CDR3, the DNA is TGTGCCAGCAGCTTCGACGGGTACACTGAAGCTTTCTTT. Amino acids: CASSFDGYTEAFF.

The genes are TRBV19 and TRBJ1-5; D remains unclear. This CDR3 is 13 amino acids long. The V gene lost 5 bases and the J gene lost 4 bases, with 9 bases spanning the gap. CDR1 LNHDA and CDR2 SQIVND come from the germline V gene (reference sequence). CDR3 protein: CASSAFGNQPQHF. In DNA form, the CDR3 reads TGTGCCAGTAGTGCTTTCGGGAATCAGCCCCAGCATTTT.

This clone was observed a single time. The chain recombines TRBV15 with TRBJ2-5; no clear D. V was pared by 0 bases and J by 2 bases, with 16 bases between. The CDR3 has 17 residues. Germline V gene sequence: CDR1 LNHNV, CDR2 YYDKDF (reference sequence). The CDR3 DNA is TGTGCCACCAGCAGAGATCTGACTTACCGGCATCAAGAGACCCAGTACTTC. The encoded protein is CATSRDLTYRHQETQYF.

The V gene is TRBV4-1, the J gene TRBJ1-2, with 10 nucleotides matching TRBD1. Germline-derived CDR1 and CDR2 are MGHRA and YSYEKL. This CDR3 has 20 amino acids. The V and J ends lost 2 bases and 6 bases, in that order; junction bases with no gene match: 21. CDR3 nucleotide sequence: TGCGCCAGCAGCCAAAAGCGCATGCTTGGGGGACAGGGGAGCTTGGATGGCTACACCTTC. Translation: CASSQKRMLGGQGSLDGYTF.

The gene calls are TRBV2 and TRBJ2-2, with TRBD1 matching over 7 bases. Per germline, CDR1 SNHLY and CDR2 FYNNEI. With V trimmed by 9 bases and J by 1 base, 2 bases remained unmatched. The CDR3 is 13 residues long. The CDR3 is CASGQENTGELFF. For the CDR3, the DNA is TGTGCCAGTGGACAGGAGAACACCGGGGAGCTGTTTTTT. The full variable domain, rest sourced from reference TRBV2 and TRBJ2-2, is EPEVTQTPSHQVTQMGQEVILRCVPISNHLYFYWYRQILGQKVEFLVSFYNNEISEKSEIFDDQFSVERPDGSNFTLKIRSTKLEDSAMYFCASGQENTGELFFGEGSRLTVL.

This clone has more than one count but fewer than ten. The CDR3, as DNA: TGTGCCAGCAGCCCTAGGACAGGCGGAGCCAAAAACATTCAGTACTTC. This gives the protein CASSPRTGGAKNIQYF. The chain couples TRBV5-6 to TRBJ2-4, with TRBD1 matching over 7 bases. Germline CDR1 reads SGHDT; CDR2 reads YYEEEE. After removal of 4 bases from V and 0 bases from J, the junction contained 7 bases not matched to a gene. The CDR3 loop spans 16 amino acids.

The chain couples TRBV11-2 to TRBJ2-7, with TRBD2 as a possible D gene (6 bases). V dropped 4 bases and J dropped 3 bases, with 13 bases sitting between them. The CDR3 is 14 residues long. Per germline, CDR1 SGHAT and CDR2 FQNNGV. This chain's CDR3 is CASSWGGGNYEQYF. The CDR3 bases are TGTGCCAGCAGCTGGGGAGGTGGGAACTACGAGCAGTACTTC.

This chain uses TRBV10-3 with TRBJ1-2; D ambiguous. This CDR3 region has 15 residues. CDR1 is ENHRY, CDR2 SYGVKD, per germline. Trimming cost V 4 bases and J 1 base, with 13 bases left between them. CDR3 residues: CAISGGPFGNYGYTF. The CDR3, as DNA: TGTGCCATCAGTGGAGGGCCTTTCGGTAACTATGGCTACACCTTC.

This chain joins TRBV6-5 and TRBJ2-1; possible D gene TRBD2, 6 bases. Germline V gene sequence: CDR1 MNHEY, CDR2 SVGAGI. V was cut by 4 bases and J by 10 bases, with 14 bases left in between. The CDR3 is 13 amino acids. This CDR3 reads CASSLPGTGEQFF. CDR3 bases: TGTGCCAGCAGTTTACCCGGGACTGGGGAGCAGTTCTTC.

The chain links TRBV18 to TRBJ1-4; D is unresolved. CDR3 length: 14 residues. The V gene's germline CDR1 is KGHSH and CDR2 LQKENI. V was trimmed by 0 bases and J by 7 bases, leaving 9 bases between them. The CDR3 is CASSPPGDTEKLFF. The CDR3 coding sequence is TGTGCCAGCTCACCACCGGGCGATACTGAAAAACTGTTTTTT. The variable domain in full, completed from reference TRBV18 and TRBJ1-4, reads NAGVMQNPRHLVRRRGQEARLRCSPMKGHSHVYWYRQLPEEGLKFMVYLQKENIIDESGMPKERFSAEFPKEGPSILRIQQVVRGDSAAYFCASSPPGDTEKLFFGSGTQLSVL.

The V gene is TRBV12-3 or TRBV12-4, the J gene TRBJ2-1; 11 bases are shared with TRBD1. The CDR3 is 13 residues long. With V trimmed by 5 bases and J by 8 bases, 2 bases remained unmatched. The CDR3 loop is CASSRDRGYEQFF. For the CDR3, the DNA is TGTGCCAGCAGTCGGGACAGGGGGTATGAGCAGTTCTTC.

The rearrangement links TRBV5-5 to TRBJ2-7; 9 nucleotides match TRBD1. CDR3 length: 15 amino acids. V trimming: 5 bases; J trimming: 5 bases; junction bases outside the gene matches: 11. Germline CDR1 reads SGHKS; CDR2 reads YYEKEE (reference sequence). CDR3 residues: CASSDRQGVVNEQYF. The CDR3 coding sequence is TGTGCCAGCAGTGACCGACAGGGGGTTGTCAACGAGCAGTACTTC.

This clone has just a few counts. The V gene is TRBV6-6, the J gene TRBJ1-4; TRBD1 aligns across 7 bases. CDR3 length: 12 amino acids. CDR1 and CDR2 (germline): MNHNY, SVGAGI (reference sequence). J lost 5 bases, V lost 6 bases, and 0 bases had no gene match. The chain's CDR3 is CASRQGNEKLFF. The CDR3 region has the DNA TGTGCCAGCAGACAGGGGAATGAAAAACTGTTTTTT.

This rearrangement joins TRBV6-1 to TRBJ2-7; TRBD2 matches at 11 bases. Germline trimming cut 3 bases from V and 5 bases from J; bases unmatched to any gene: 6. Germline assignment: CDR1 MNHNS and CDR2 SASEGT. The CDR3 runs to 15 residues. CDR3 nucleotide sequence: TGTGCCAGCAGTGACGTAGCGGGAGGGCCGAACGAGCAGTACTTC. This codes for CASSDVAGGPNEQYF.

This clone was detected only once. This CDR3 is CASSLDASSDTQYF. CDR3 coding DNA: TGTGCCAGCAGCTTGGATGCTAGCTCAGATACGCAGTATTTT. The chain links TRBV5-4 to TRBJ2-3, with D tentatively TRBD2 (5 bases). This CDR3 has 14 residues. The V gene's germline CDR1 is SGHNT and CDR2 YYREEE (reference sequence). Trimming shortened V by 0 bases and J by 4 bases, and 9 bases separated the two germline ends.

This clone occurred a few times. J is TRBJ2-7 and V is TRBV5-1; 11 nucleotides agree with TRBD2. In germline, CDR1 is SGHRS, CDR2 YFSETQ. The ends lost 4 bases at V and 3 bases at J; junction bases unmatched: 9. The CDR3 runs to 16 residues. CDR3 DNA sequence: TGCGCCAGCAGCCTATCTTCTAGCGGGAGGAGCTACGAGCAGTACTTC. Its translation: CASSLSSSGRSYEQYF.

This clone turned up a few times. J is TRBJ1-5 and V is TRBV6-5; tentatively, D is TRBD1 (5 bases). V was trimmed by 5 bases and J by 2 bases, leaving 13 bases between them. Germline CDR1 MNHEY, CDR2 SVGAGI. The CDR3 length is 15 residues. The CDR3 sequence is CASSQQDEGNQPQHF. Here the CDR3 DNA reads TGTGCCAGCAGTCAACAGGATGAGGGCAATCAGCCCCAGCATTTT.

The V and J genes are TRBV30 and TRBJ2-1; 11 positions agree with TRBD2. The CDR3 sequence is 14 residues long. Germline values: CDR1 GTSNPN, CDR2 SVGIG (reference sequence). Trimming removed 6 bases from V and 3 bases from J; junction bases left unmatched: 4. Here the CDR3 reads CACETSGIYNEQFF. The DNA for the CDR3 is TGTGCCTGCGAGACTAGCGGGATCTACAATGAGCAGTTCTTC.

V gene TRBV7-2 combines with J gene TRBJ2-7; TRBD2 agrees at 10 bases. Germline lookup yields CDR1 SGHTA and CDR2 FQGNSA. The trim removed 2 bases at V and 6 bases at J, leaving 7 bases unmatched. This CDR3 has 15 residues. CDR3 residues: CASSLQAGGPSEQYF. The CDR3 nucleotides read TGTGCCAGCAGCTTACAAGCGGGAGGGCCGAGCGAGCAGTACTTC.

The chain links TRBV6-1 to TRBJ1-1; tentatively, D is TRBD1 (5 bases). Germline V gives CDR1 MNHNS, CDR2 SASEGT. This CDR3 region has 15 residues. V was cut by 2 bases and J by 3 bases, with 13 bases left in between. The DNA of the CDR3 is TGTGCCAGCAGTGAACGCAGGGATCAGTACACTGAAGCTTTCTTT. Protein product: CASSERRDQYTEAFF.

The CDR3 sequence: CASRTSRTDTQYF. The CDR3 DNA sequence: TGTGCCAGCAGGACTAGCCGCACAGATACGCAGTATTTT. The V and J genes are TRBV12-3 or TRBV12-4 and TRBJ2-3; 7 bases map to TRBD2. V trimming: 6 bases; J trimming: 1 base; junction bases outside the gene matches: 1. This CDR3 is 13 amino acids long.

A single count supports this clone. The CDR3 spells CASSDWAQVDTQYF. The DNA of the CDR3 is TGTGCCAGCAGTGATTGGGCGCAAGTGGATACGCAGTATTTT. This chain uses TRBV25-1 with TRBJ2-3; D uncertain. Germline CDR1 MGHDK, CDR2 SYGVNS. V shed 3 bases and J shed 6 bases, with 13 bases lying between them. The CDR3 loop spans 14 amino acids.

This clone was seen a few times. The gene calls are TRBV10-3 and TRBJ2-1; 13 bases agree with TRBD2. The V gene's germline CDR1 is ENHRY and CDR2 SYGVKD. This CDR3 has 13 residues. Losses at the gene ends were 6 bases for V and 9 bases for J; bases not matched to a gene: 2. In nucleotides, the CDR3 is TGTGCCATCAGGGGACTAGCGGGACGTGAGCAGTTCTTC. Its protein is CAIRGLAGREQFF.

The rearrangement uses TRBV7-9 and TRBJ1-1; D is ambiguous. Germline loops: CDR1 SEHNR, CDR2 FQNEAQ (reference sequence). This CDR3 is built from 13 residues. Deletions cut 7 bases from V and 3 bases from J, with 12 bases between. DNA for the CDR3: TGTGCCAGCATCCTAAAGCGGGACACTGAAGCTTTCTTT. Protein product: CASILKRDTEAFF.

This CDR3 reads CASSYRDEAFF. In nucleotides, the CDR3 is TGTGCCAGCAGTTACAGAGACGAAGCTTTCTTT. The rearrangement links TRBV12-3 or TRBV12-4 to TRBJ1-1; D is unclear. Trimming took 4 bases from V and 8 from J, leaving 8 bases between them. This CDR3 contains 11 residues.

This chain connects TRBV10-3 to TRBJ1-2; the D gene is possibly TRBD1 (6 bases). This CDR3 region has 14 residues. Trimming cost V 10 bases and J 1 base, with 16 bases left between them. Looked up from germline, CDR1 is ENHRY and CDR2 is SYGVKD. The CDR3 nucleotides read TGTGCCACGCCCCGGACAGATGTTAACTATGGCTACACCTTC. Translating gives CATPRTDVNYGYTF.